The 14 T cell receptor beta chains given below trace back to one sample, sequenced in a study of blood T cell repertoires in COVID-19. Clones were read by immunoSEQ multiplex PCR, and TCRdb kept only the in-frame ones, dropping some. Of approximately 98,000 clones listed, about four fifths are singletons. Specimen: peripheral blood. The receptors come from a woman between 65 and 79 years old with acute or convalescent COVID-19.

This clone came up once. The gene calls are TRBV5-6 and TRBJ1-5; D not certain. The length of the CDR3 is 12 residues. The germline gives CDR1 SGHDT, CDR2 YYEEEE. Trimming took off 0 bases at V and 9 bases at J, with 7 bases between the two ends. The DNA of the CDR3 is TGTGCCAGCAGCTTGGGGGCATCGCCCCAGCATTTT. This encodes CASSLGASPQHF.

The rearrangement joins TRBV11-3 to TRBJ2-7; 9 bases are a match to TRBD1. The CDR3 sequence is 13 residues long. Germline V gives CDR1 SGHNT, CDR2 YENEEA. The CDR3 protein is CASSFRALTGGGV. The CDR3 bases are TGTGCCAGCAGCTTCAGGGCCCTGACAGGGGGTGGCGTC.

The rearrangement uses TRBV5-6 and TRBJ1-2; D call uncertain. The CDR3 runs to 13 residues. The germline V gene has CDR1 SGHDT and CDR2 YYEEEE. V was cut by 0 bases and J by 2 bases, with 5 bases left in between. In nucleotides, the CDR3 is TGTGCCAGCAGCTTGGGCAGGAACTATGGCTACACCTTC. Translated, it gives CASSLGRNYGYTF. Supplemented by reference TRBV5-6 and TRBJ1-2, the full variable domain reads DAGVTQSPTHLIKTRGQQVTLRCSPKSGHDTVSWYQQALGQGPQFIFQYYEEEERQRGNFPDRFSGHQFPNYSSELNVNALLLGDSALYLCASSLGRNYGYTFGSGTRLTVV.

The CDR3 coding sequence is TGTGCCACCAGCAGGTCCGTAACGTGGGCCCTAGCCTCTGGAAACACCATATATTTT. Translating gives CATSRSVTWALASGNTIYF. V gene TRBV15 combines with J gene TRBJ1-3; no definite D call. CDR3 length: 19 residues. CDR1 and CDR2 from the germline V gene are LNHNV and YYDKDF (reference sequence). Trimming pared 3 bases from V and 0 bases from J, leaving 21 bases between.

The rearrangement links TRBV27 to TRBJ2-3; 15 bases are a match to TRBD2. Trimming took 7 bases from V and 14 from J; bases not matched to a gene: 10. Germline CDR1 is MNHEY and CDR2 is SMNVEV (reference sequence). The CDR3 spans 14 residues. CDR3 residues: CASTPLGTSGRLYF. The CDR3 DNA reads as TGTGCCAGCACTCCCTTGGGGACTAGCGGGAGGTTGTATTTT.

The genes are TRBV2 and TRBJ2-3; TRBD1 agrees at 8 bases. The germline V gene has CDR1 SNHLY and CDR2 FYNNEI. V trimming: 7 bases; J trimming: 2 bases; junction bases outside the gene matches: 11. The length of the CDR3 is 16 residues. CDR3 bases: TGTGCCAGCAACCAGGGGGCGCGGTTGTCCACAGATACGCAGTATTTT. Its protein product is CASNQGARLSTDTQYF.

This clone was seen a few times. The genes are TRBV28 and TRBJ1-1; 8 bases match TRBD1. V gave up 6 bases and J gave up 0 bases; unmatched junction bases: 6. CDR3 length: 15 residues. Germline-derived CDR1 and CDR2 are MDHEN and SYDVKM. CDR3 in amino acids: CASSPARGLNTEAFF. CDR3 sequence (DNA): TGTGCCAGCAGCCCGGCCAGGGGGCTGAACACTGAAGCTTTCTTT.

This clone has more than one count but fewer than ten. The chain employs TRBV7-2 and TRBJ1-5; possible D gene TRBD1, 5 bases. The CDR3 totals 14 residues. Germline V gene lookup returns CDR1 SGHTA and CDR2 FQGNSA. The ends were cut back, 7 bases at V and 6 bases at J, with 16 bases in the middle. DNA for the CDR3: TGTGCCAGCACCCAAAGCTCAGGGATTCAGCCCCAGCATTTT. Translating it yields CASTQSSGIQPQHF.

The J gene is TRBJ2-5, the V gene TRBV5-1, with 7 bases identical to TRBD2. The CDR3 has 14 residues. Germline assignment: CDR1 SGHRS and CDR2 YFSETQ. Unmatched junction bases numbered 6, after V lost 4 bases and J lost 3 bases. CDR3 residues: CASSGGDREETQYF. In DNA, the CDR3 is TGCGCCAGCAGCGGGGGGGACCGGGAAGAGACCCAGTACTTC.

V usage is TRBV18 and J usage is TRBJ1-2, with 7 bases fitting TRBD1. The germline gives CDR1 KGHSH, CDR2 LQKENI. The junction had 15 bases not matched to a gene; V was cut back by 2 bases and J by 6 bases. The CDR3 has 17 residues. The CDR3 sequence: CASSPTWTGGRQDGYTF. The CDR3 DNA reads TGTGCCAGCTCACCAACTTGGACAGGAGGGCGTCAGGATGGCTACACCTTC.

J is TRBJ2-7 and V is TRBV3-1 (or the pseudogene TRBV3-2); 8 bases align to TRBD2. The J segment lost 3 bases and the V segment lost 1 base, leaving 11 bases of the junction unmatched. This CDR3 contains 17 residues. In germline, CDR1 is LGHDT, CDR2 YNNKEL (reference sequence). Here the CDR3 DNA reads TGTGCCAGCAGCCAAGGTGGGATTAGCGGGATCCTCTACGAGCAGTACTTC. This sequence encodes CASSQGGISGILYEQYF.

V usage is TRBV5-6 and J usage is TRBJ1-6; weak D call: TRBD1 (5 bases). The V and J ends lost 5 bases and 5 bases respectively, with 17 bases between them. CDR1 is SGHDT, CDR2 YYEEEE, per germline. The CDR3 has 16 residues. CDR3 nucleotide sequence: TGTGCCAGCAGTGGGGGGTGGAACAGAAATAATTCACCCCTCCACTTT. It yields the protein CASSGGWNRNNSPLHF.

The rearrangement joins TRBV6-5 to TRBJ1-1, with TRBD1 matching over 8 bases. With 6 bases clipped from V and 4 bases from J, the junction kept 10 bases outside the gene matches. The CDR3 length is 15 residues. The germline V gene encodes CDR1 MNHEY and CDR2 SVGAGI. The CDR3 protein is CASSPGQGTGTEAFF. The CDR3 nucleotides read TGTGCCAGCAGCCCCGGACAGGGAACGGGCACTGAAGCTTTCTTT.

CDR3 protein: CASKGLAGYNEQFF. DNA for the CDR3: TGTGCCAGCAAGGGACTAGCGGGATACAATGAGCAGTTCTTC. This chain uses TRBV7-2 with TRBJ2-1; 13 bases match TRBD2. The ends lost 7 bases at V and 4 bases at J; junction bases unmatched: 1. Germline loops: CDR1 SGHTA, CDR2 FQGNSA. The CDR3 sequence is 14 residues long.